The clone carrying this TCR beta chain occurred once. CDR3 and TCR beta VDJ profiling relied on a genomic DNA template. TCRdb reprocessed the reads via MiXCR and lists one record per CDR3 protein. The sample comprises about 190,000 distinct CDR3 sequences, about 53% of which are singletons, and roughly 15% rests with the top ten. In germline, CDR1 is SGHDN, CDR2 FVKESK. After removal of 4 bases from V and 6 bases from J, the junction contained 2 bases not matched to a gene. CDR3 length equals 12 residues. These data come from a study of CD8+CD57+ T cells in acquired aplastic anemia. The TCR sequence derives from a human donor in good health, serving as a control. This chain uses TRBV14 with TRBJ2-7; 8 nucleotides line up with TRBD2. The source material was sorted CD4+, CD8+, or CD8+CD57+ T cells (not recorded which) from PBMCs. The CDR3 DNA is TGTGCCAGCAGCCCGAGCGGGGGCGAGCAGTACTTC. Translating it yields CASSPSGGEQYF.